A selection of T cell receptor beta chains follows, all from one sample in a study of identical twins. One entry per CDR3 protein results from TCRdb running MiXCR on the 5' RACE reads. The table shows 640,000 or so distinct CDR3 sequences, with 5.5% to 6.5% occurring only once. Material for sequencing was naive T cells sorted from blood. The receptors were gathered from a man between 18 and 35 years old in good health. Each CDR3 is given with its conserved first and last residue. The order of the fields is CDR3 DNA, CDR3 protein, clone size, V gene, J gene, D gene. The D gene is left open where the match is weak. Expanded clones get a size class; other rows say once, few or many, or leave the size out.

TGTGCCAGTAGTACCGGACTAGCGGGGCTCGACACAGATACGCAGTATTTT	CASSTGLAGLDTDTQYF	.	TRBV19	TRBJ2-3	TRBD2
TGTGCCAGCAGCTTAGAGGCAGCGACTCCTGAAGCTTTCTTT	CASSLEAATPEAFF	many	TRBV7-9	TRBJ1-1	.
TGTGCCAGCAGCCTCGGGCCGCTCGATGGCTACACCTTC	CASSLGPLDGYTF	few	TRBV6-1	TRBJ1-2	.
TGTGCCAGCAGCTTAGCGGGGGCGGTGAACACTGAAGCTTTCTTT	CASSLAGAVNTEAFF	.	TRBV7-9	TRBJ1-1	.
TGTGCCAGCAGTTTATACGTCGCTGAGCAGTTCTTC	CASSLYVAEQFF	many	TRBV12-3/TRBV12-4	TRBJ2-1	.
TGTGCCACCAGCACGGAGGGTCGCTATCAGCCCCAGCATTTT	CATSTEGRYQPQHF	few	TRBV15	TRBJ1-5	.
TGCAGCGTTTCGGGGTTGGCGAACACTGAAGCTTTCTTT	CSVSGLANTEAFF	few	TRBV29-1	TRBJ1-1	.
TGCGCCAGCAGCCCAGACGTGACCTACAATGAGCAGTTCTTC	CASSPDVTYNEQFF	.	TRBV5-1	TRBJ2-1	.
TGTGCCAGCAGCTTAAGGGACTTTCATGGCGGGGAGCTGTTTTTT	CASSLRDFHGGELFF	many	TRBV11-1	TRBJ2-2	.
TGCAGTGCTAGAGGAGCCCTCGAGGTGGGAGAGACCCAGTACTTC	CSARGALEVGETQYF	many	TRBV20-1	TRBJ2-5	.
TGTGCCAGCAGCCAAGGAACCGCCGACAGGGTCGAGCAGTACTTC	CASSQGTADRVEQYF	few	TRBV4-2	TRBJ2-7	TRBD1
TGTGCCAGCAGTATGGGGACTACAAACTACGAGCAGTACTTC	CASSMGTTNYEQYF	.	TRBV7-3	TRBJ2-7	TRBD2
TGTGCCAGCAGTCCCCAACGACCCCCTATTACCTACGAGCAGTACTTC	CASSPQRPPITYEQYF	many	TRBV28	TRBJ2-7	.
TGTGCCAGCAAGACTAGTGGGGGGGGTGAGACCCAGTACTTC	CASKTSGGGETQYF	.	TRBV6-2/TRBV6-3	TRBJ2-5	TRBD2
TGTGCCAGCTCAGCCGGGAGTATCGAGCAGTACTTC	CASSAGSIEQYF	many	TRBV28	TRBJ2-7	.
TGTGCCAGCAGTCCCGGCGGGAGCTCTGGAAACACCATATATTTT	CASSPGGSSGNTIYF	many	TRBV27	TRBJ1-3	.
TGTGCCACCAGCAGAGAGAGATCGGTCTCGGGAGGCTACACCTTC	CATSRERSVSGGYTF	.	TRBV15	TRBJ1-2	.
TGTGCCAGCAGTTGGGGACTAGGCACAGATACGCAGTATTTT	CASSWGLGTDTQYF	many	TRBV6-2/TRBV6-3	TRBJ2-3	TRBD2
TGTGCCAGCAGTTTAATAAGAACCAGCAGGGATGAGCAGTTCTTC	CASSLIRTSRDEQFF	few	TRBV28	TRBJ2-1	.
TGTGCCAGCAGCTTAGTAAGGCTAGCGGGAGCCTTGGCCGGGGAGCTGTTTTTT	CASSLVRLAGALAGELFF	few	TRBV11-2	TRBJ2-2	TRBD2
TGTGCCAGCAGCCAAGAAAGGTCGCGTAATATCCAAGAGACCCAGTACTTC	CASSQERSRNIQETQYF	.	TRBV4-2	TRBJ2-5	.
TGTGCCAGCAGCCAGGGAAGCGAGCAGTACTTC	CASSQGSEQYF	many	TRBV4-2	TRBJ2-7	.
TGTGCCAGCACTCCCCCAGGGGCTGGGGCCAACGTCCTGACTTTC	CASTPPGAGANVLTF	few	TRBV7-9	TRBJ2-6	.
TGTGCCAGCAGCTTTGGGCCCCCGCTAGCGGGAGGGCAAAGCTCCTACAATGAGCAGTTCTTC	CASSFGPPLAGGQSSYNEQFF	few	TRBV11-2	TRBJ2-1	TRBD2
TGTGCCACCAGTTCACCGGTCCATGGCTACACCTTC	CATSSPVHGYTF	few	TRBV24-1	TRBJ1-2	.
TGCAGTGCTAGGGAAGGACTCCGCCCCTTAGGCTATGGCTACACCTTC	CSAREGLRPLGYGYTF	few	TRBV20-1	TRBJ1-2	.
TGTGCCAGCTCACCTGGCAGGGGACAGAACACTGAAGCTTTCTTT	CASSPGRGQNTEAFF	.	TRBV18	TRBJ1-1	.
TGCAGTGCTAGAGGGAGGTACAGGGGGAAGGGCGAGCAGTACTTC	CSARGRYRGKGEQYF	many	TRBV20-1	TRBJ2-7	TRBD1
TGCAGTGCTAGGGGAACCCCTTCGACAGGGCCCGGGGAGCTGTTTTTT	CSARGTPSTGPGELFF	many	TRBV20-1	TRBJ2-2	TRBD1
TGTGCCAGCAGCCAAGACCTAGCGGGAATAGGTGAGCAGTTCTTC	CASSQDLAGIGEQFF	.	TRBV3-1	TRBJ2-1	TRBD2
TGCGCCAGCAGCTTGCCCCGGAGTATGGGAGCCACCTATCAAATGGAGCAGTACTTC	CASSLPRSMGATYQMEQYF	few	TRBV5-1	TRBJ2-7	.
TGTGCCAGCGGTCTTAATAGCGGGAAGCTCTCCGGGGAGCTGTTTTTT	CASGLNSGKLSGELFF	many	TRBV7-2	TRBJ2-2	TRBD2